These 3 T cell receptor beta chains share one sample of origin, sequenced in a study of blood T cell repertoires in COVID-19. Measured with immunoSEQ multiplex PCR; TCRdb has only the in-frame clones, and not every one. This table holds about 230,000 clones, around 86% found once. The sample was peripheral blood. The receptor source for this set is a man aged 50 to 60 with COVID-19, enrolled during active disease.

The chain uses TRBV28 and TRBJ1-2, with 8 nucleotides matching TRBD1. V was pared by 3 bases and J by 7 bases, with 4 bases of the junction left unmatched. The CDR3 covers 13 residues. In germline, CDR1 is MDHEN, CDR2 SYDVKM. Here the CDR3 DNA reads TGTGCCAGCAGTTTCCCAGGGGGCTTTGGCTACACCTTC. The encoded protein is CASSFPGGFGYTF.

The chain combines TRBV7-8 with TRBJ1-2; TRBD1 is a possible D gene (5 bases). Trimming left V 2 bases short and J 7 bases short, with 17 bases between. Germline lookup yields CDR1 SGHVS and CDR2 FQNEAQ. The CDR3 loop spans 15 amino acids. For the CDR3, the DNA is TGTGCCAGCAGCTTAAATCTCGGCAGGGATAGTGGCTACACCTTC. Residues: CASSLNLGRDSGYTF.

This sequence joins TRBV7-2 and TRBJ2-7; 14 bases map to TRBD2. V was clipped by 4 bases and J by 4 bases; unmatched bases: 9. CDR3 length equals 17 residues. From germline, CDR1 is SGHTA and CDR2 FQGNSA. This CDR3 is CASSSTGTSGSSYEQYF. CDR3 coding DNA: TGTGCCAGCAGCTCTACCGGGACTAGCGGGAGTTCATACGAGCAGTACTTC.